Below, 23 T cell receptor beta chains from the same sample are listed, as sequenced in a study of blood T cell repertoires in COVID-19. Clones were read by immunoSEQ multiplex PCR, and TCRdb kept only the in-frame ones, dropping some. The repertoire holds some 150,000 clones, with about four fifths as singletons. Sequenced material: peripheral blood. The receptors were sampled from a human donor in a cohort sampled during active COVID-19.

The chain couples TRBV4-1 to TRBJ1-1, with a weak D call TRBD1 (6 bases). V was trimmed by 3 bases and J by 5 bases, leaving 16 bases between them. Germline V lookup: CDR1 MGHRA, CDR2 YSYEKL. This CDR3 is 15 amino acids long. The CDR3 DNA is TGCGCCAGCAGCCATGAACCAGGGGCACGGACTGAAGCTTTCTTT. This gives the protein CASSHEPGARTEAFF.

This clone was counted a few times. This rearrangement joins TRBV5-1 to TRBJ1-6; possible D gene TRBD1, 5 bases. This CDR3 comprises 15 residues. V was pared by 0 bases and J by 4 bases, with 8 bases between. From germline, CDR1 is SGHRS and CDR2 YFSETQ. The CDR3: CASSLAGTYNSPLHF. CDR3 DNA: TGCGCCAGCAGCTTGGCTGGGACTTATAATTCACCCCTCCACTTT.

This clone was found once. As DNA, the CDR3 is TGTGCCAGCAGCCCAGGGGATAAGTGGTACACTGAAGCTTTCTTT. It is translated as CASSPGDKWYTEAFF. V is TRBV5-6 and J is TRBJ1-1; D is perhaps TRBD1 (6 bases). V gave up 4 bases and J gave up 3 bases, with 16 bases separating them. The germline V gene has CDR1 SGHDT and CDR2 YYEEEE. This CDR3 has 15 amino acids. Full variable domain (missing parts from reference TRBV5-6 and TRBJ1-1): DAGVTQSPTHLIKTRGQQVTLRCSPKSGHDTVSWYQQALGQGPQFIFQYYEEEERQRGNFPDRFSGHQFPNYSSELNVNALLLGDSALYLCASSPGDKWYTEAFFGQGTRLTVV.

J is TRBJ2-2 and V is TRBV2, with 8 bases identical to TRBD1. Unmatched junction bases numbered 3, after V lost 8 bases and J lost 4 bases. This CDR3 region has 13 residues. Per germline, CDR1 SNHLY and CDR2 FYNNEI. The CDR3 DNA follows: TGTGCCAGCGATACAGGGGGCACCGGGGAGCTGTTTTTT. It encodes CASDTGGTGELFF.

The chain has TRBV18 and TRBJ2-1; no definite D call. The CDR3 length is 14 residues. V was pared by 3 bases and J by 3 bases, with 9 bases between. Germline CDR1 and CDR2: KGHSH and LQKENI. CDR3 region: CASSPLLHYNEQFF. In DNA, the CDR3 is TGTGCCAGCTCACCTTTACTCCACTACAATGAGCAGTTCTTC. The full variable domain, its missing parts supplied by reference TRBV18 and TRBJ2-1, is NAGVMQNPRHLVRRRGQEARLRCSPMKGHSHVYWYRQLPEEGLKFMVYLQKENIIDESGMPKERFSAEFPKEGPSILRIQQVVRGDSAAYFCASSPLLHYNEQFFGPGTRLTVL.

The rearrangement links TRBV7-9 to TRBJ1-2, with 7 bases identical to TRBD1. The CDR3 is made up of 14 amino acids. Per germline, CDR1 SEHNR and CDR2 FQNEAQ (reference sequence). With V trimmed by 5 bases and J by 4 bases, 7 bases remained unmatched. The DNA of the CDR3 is TGTGCCAGCAGCCCAGCCGGGACAGCCTATGGCTACACCTTC. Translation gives CASSPAGTAYGYTF.

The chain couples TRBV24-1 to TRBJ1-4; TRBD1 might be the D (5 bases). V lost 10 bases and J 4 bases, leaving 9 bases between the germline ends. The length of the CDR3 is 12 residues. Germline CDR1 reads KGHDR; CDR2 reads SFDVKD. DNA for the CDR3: TGTGCCACTTCGACAGATAATGAAAAACTGTTTTTT. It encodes CATSTDNEKLFF.

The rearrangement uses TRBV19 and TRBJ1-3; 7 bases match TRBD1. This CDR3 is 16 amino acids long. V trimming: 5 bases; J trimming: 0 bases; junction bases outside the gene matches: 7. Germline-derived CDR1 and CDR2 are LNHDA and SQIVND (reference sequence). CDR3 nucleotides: TGTGCCAGTAGTGTTCGACAGGGAGTCTCTGGAAACACCATATATTTT. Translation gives CASSVRQGVSGNTIYF.

The CDR3 sequence: CASSQQDRSTYEQYF. CDR3 in DNA: TGTGCCAGCAGCCAACAGGACAGGTCCACCTACGAGCAGTACTTC. V usage is TRBV11-1 and J usage is TRBJ2-7; 7 bases map to TRBD1. The CDR3 contains 15 residues. The trim removed 5 bases at V and 2 bases at J, leaving 9 bases unmatched. Germline V gene sequence: CDR1 SGHAT, CDR2 FQDESV (reference sequence).

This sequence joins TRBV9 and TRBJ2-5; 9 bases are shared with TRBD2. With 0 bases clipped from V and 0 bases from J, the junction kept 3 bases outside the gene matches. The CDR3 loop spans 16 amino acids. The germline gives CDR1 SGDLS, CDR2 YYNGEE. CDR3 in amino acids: CASSVGLADYQETQYF. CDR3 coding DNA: TGTGCCAGCAGCGTAGGACTAGCGGATTACCAAGAGACCCAGTACTTC.

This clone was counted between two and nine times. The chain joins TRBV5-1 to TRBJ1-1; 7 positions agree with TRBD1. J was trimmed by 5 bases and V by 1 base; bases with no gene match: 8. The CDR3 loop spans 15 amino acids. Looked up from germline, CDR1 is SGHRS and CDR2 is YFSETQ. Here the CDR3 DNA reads TGCGCCAGCAGCTTGATTCAGGGGGTAACAACTGAAGCTTTCTTT. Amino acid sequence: CASSLIQGVTTEAFF. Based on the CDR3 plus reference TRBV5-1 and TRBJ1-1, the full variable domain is KAGVTQTPRYLIKTRGQQVTLSCSPISGHRSVSWYQQTPGQGLQFLFEYFSETQRNKGNFPGRFSGRQFSNSRSEMNVSTLELGDSALYLCASSLIQGVTTEAFFGQGTRLTVV.

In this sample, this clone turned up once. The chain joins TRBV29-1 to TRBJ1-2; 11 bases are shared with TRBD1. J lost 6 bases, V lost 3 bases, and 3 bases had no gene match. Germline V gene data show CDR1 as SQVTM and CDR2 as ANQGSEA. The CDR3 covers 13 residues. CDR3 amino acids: CSVEDRGRNGYTF. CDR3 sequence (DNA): TGCAGCGTTGAGGACAGGGGGCGTAATGGCTACACCTTC.

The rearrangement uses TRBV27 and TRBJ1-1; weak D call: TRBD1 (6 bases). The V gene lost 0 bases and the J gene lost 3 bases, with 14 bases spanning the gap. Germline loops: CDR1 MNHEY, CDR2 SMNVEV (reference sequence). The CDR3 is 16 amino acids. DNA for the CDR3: TGTGCCAGCAGTTTATCGTCTACAGGGATCGACACTGAAGCTTTCTTT. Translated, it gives CASSLSSTGIDTEAFF.

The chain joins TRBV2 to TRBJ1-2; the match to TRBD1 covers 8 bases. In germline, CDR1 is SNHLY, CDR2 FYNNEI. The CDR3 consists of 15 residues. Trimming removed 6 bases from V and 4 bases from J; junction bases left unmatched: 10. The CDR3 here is CASSRQGTSPYGYTF. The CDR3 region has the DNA TGTGCCAGCAGCCGACAGGGGACGTCACCCTATGGCTACACCTTC.

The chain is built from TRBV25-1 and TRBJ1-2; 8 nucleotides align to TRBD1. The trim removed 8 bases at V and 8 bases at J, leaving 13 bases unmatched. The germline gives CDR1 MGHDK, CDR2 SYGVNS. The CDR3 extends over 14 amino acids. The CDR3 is CASAALDRENGYTF. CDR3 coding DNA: TGTGCCAGCGCCGCCCTGGACAGGGAAAACGGCTACACCTTC.

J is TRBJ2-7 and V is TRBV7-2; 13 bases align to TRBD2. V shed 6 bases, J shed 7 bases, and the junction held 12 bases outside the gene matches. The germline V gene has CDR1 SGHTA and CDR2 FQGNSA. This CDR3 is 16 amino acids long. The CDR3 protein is CASSPRTSGGPGEQYF. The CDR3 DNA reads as TGTGCCAGCAGTCCAAGGACTAGCGGGGGCCCGGGGGAGCAGTACTTC.

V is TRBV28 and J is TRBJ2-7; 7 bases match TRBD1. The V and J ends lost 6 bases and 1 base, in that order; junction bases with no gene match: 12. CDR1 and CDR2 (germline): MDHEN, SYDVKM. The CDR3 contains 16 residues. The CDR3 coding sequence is TGTGCCAGCAGCCGTTGGACAGGAACCATTTCCTACGAGCAGTACTTC. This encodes CASSRWTGTISYEQYF.

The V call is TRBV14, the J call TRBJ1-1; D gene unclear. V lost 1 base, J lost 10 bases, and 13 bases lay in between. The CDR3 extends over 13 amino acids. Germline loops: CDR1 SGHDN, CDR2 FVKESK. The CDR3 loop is CASSQASVSPAFF. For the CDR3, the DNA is TGTGCCAGCAGCCAAGCCAGTGTTAGCCCAGCTTTCTTT.

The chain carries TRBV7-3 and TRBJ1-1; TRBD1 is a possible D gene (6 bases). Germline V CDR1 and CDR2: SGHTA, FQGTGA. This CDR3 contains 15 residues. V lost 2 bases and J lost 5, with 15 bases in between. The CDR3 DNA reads TGTGCCAGCAGCTTAGTATCGGGGGGCCGGACTGAAGCTTTCTTT. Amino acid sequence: CASSLVSGGRTEAFF.

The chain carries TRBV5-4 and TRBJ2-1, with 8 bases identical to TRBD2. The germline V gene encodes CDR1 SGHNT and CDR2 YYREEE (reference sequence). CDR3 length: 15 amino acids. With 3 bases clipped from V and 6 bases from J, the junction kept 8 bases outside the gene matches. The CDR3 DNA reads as TGTGCCAGCAGCTCACAGGGACTAGTCTTCAATGAGCAGTTCTTC. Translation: CASSSQGLVFNEQFF.

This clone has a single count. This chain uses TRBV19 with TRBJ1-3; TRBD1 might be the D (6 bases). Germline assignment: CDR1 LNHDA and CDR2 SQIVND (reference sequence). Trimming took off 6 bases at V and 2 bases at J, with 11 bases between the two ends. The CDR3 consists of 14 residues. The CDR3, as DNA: TGTGCCAGTAGCAGGACAGTAGCTGGAAACACCATATATTTT. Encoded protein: CASSRTVAGNTIYF.

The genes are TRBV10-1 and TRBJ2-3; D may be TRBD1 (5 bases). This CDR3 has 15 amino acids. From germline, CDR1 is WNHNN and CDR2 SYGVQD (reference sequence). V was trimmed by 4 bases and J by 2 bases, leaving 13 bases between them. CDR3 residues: CASSAVKGDTDTQYF. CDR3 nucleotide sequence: TGCGCCAGCAGTGCAGTTAAAGGGGACACAGATACGCAGTATTTT.

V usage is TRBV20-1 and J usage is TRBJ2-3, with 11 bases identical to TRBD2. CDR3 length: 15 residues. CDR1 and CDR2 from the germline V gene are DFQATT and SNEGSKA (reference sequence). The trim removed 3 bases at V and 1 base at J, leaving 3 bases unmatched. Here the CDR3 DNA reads TGCAGTGCTAGTTCACTAGCGGGGGGCACAGATACGCAGTATTTT. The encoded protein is CSASSLAGGTDTQYF.